One and the same sample provided the 31 T cell receptor beta chains below, sequenced in a study of cytomegalovirus exposure and HLA in healthy donors. Researchers ran the PCR with 60 Vbeta and 13 Jbeta primers. Data came from immunoSEQ multiplex PCR; TCRdb stores just in-frame clones and leaves some out. Found here are about 110,000 clones, around 77% of them singletons; the top ten hold less than 6%. Sequenced sample: PBMCs. The receptors here all came from a woman under 40 in good health and CMV-seropositive.

This clone was counted a single time. V is TRBV10-3 and J is TRBJ1-2, with 12 bases identical to TRBD1. This CDR3 has 18 amino acids. V lost 8 bases and J lost 3; bases outside the gene matches: 16. Germline lookup yields CDR1 ENHRY and CDR2 SYGVKD. CDR3 sequence: CAIAQLSGQGAIDYGYTF. CDR3 DNA sequence: TGTGCCATCGCGCAGCTGTCGGGACAGGGGGCTATCGACTATGGCTACACCTTC.

The chain is built from TRBV7-3 and TRBJ2-7; TRBD1 matches at 7 bases. Germline V gene lookup returns CDR1 SGHTA and CDR2 FQGTGA. The trim removed 5 bases at V and 4 bases at J, leaving 11 bases unmatched. This CDR3 has 15 residues. For the CDR3, the DNA is TGTGCCAGCAGCCCCATCCCGGGACAGAGTTACGAGCAGTACTTC. It yields the protein CASSPIPGQSYEQYF.

J is TRBJ1-6 and V is TRBV6-5; 7 nucleotides align to TRBD1. CDR1 is MNHEY and CDR2 is SVGAGI in the germline V gene. CDR3 length equals 14 residues. With 8 bases clipped from V and 10 bases from J, the junction kept 11 bases outside the gene matches. The CDR3 DNA reads as TGTGCCAGCGGAACCTGGACAGGAAACTCACCCCTCCACTTT. Protein: CASGTWTGNSPLHF.

This rearrangement joins TRBV6-4 to TRBJ2-7; 7 bases agree with TRBD1. The V and J ends lost 4 bases and 6 bases, in that order; junction bases with no gene match: 6. The germline V gene encodes CDR1 MRHNA and CDR2 SNTAGT. This CDR3 comprises 13 residues. The DNA for the CDR3 is TGTGCCAGCAGTGTTGAGGGGGCGAGCGAGCAGTACTTC. This codes for CASSVEGASEQYF.

V is TRBV5-6 and J is TRBJ1-1; possible D gene TRBD1, 6 bases. The ends were cut back, 0 bases at V and 6 bases at J, with 12 bases in the middle. Germline V lookup: CDR1 SGHDT, CDR2 YYEEEE. The CDR3 consists of 14 residues. The CDR3 protein is CASSLGGRWAEAFF. The CDR3 DNA sequence: TGTGCCAGCAGCTTGGGGGGGCGATGGGCTGAAGCTTTCTTT.

The chain carries TRBV7-3 and TRBJ2-7; D call uncertain. The germline V gene has CDR1 SGHTA and CDR2 FQGTGA. CDR3 length equals 14 residues. Trimming shortened V by 3 bases and J by 4 bases, and 13 bases separated the two germline ends. The CDR3 DNA is TGTGCCAGCAGCTTGGATGCAGGCCAATACGAGCAGTACTTC. Protein sequence: CASSLDAGQYEQYF.

The chain carries TRBV25-1 and TRBJ2-5; 8 nucleotides agree with TRBD1. The end of the DNA is better explained by TRBJ2-7, so the J call may be wrong. This CDR3 is built from 14 residues. Germline V lookup: CDR1 MGHDK, CDR2 SYGVNS. The CDR3, as DNA: TGTGCCACTAGCAGCTCGGACAGGGTCTACGAGCAGTACTTC. Amino acids: CATSSSDRVYEQYF.

The chain uses TRBV19 and TRBJ2-3; 12 bases are shared with TRBD2. This CDR3 region has 17 residues. Unmatched junction bases numbered 12, after V lost 6 bases and J lost 5 bases. In germline, CDR1 is LNHDA, CDR2 SQIVND (reference sequence). The CDR3 sequence is CASRDTSGRLVGDTQYF. The CDR3 DNA reads as TGTGCCAGTAGGGATACTAGCGGGAGGTTAGTTGGAGATACGCAGTATTTT.

This chain uses TRBV7-9 with TRBJ2-3; D might be TRBD2 (6 bases). Trimming removed 5 bases from V and 4 bases from J, with 13 bases in between. CDR1 is SEHNR, CDR2 FQNEAQ, per germline (reference sequence). The CDR3 has 14 amino acids. As DNA, the CDR3 is TGTGCCAGCAGCCTTAGCGGCGGTCCAGATACGCAGTATTTT. This encodes CASSLSGGPDTQYF.

The CDR3 DNA sequence: TGTGCCAGCAGCTTAGAACTTCGGAACACTGAAGCTTTCTTT. This encodes CASSLELRNTEAFF. This chain connects TRBV7-9 to TRBJ1-1; no clear D gene. The CDR3 spans 14 residues. V lost 1 base and J lost 1, with 7 bases in between. Germline V gene data show CDR1 as SEHNR and CDR2 as FQNEAQ (reference sequence).

The chain employs TRBV27 and TRBJ1-6, with no clear D. The germline gives CDR1 MNHEY, CDR2 SMNVEV (reference sequence). The CDR3 contains 18 residues. The V end lost 6 bases, the J end lost 7 bases, and 25 bases lay between the germline ends. CDR3 sequence (DNA): TGTGCCAGCAGCCCGATCGGTGTCAGAGGAGACGAAAATTCACCCCTCCACTTT. Residues: CASSPIGVRGDENSPLHF.

The table lists this clone with a count of one. V is TRBV19 and J is TRBJ2-1; TRBD2 agrees at 12 bases. V lost 6 bases, J lost 9 bases, and 0 bases stayed unmatched. The germline CDR1 and CDR2 sequences are LNHDA and SQIVND (reference sequence). The CDR3 runs to 12 residues. CDR3 protein: CASRLAGGEQFF. Here the CDR3 DNA reads TGTGCCAGTAGACTAGCGGGAGGTGAGCAGTTCTTC.

The rearrangement uses TRBV18 and TRBJ2-5, with D unresolved. Per the germline V gene, CDR1 is KGHSH and CDR2 is LQKENI. The CDR3 spans 12 residues. Trimming removed 6 bases at V and 0 bases at J, with 5 bases between. CDR3: CASSLNQETQYF. The CDR3 nucleotides are TGTGCCAGCTCGCTAAACCAAGAGACCCAGTACTTC.

The chain combines TRBV5-6 with TRBJ2-1, with 10 bases fitting TRBD2. Germline V gene data show CDR1 as SGHDT and CDR2 as YYEEEE. The CDR3 contains 17 residues. Losses at the gene ends were 1 base for V and 1 base for J; bases not matched to a gene: 5. CDR3 sequence reads: CASSLFRTSGSYNEQFF. DNA for the CDR3: TGTGCCAGCAGCTTGTTCAGGACTAGCGGTTCCTACAATGAGCAGTTCTTC.

The rearrangement links TRBV30 to TRBJ1-1; D ambiguous. The germline V gene encodes CDR1 GTSNPN and CDR2 SVGIG (reference sequence). The length of the CDR3 is 13 residues. Trimming took 2 bases from V and 0 from J, leaving 7 bases between them. CDR3 sequence reads: CAWSPSVNTEAFF. The CDR3 bases are TGTGCCTGGAGTCCCTCAGTGAACACTGAAGCTTTCTTT.

The V and J genes are TRBV6-6 and TRBJ2-5; 11 bases are a match to TRBD2. This CDR3 spans 15 amino acids. The ends lost 11 bases at V and 2 bases at J; junction bases unmatched: 10. Looked up from germline, CDR1 is MNHNY and CDR2 is SVGAGI (reference sequence). The CDR3 DNA is TGTGCCTCGGGACTAGCGGATATGGGGCAAGAGACCCAGTACTTC. Protein sequence: CASGLADMGQETQYF.

A remark on this clone: A read error may produce the germline difference seen at one junction end. The chain links TRBV7-7 to TRBJ2-1, with 9 bases fitting TRBD2. The CDR3 runs to 14 residues. From germline, CDR1 is SSHAT and CDR2 FNYEAQ (reference sequence). This CDR3 is CASSFSGSGDEQFF. CDR3 coding DNA: TGTGCTAGCAGCTTTAGCGGGAGCGGCGATGAGCAGTTCTTC.

The chain links TRBV19 to TRBJ1-3, with 7 bases matching TRBD1. The CDR3 extends over 16 amino acids. J was trimmed by 4 bases and V by 4 bases; bases with no gene match: 10. Germline CDR1 and CDR2: LNHDA and SQIVND (reference sequence). In DNA form, the CDR3 reads TGTGCCAGTAGTACCCAACCGAACAGGGGAGGAAACACCATATATTTT. This sequence encodes CASSTQPNRGGNTIYF.

This clone was observed a few times. The genes are TRBV4-1 and TRBJ1-1; 7 bases are a match to TRBD1. Losses at the gene ends were 4 bases for V and 1 base for J; bases not matched to a gene: 3. Germline CDR1 and CDR2: MGHRA and YSYEKL. This CDR3 comprises 14 residues. The CDR3, as DNA: TGCGCCAGCAGCCCCGGGACAGCGAACACTGAAGCTTTCTTT. It encodes CASSPGTANTEAFF.

The chain couples TRBV19 to TRBJ2-5, with 9 bases lining up with TRBD1. TRBJ2-7 matches the DNA end more closely, so the J call is doubtful. This CDR3 comprises 13 residues. CDR1 is LNHDA, CDR2 SQIVND, per germline (reference sequence). CDR3 in amino acids: CASSRTGGHEQYF. The CDR3 coding sequence is TGTGCCAGTAGTCGAACAGGGGGCCACGAGCAGTACTTC.

The chain uses TRBV2 and TRBJ1-2; possible D gene TRBD1, 5 bases. Germline V gives CDR1 SNHLY, CDR2 FYNNEI. V gave up 4 bases and J gave up 2 bases, with 14 bases separating them. The CDR3 loop spans 15 amino acids. This CDR3 is CASSGRAGLNYGYTF. CDR3 sequence (DNA): TGTGCCAGCAGTGGTCGGGCAGGGTTAAACTATGGCTACACCTTC.

The CDR3 sequence: CASSPGTSGAYEQYF. The CDR3 bases are TGTGCCAGCAGCCCCGGGACTAGCGGGGCGTACGAGCAGTACTTC. The chain uses TRBV11-3 and TRBJ2-7, with TRBD2 identical over 13 bases. The CDR3 totals 15 residues. V trimming: 5 bases; J trimming: 4 bases; junction bases outside the gene matches: 5. Germline CDR1 is SGHNT and CDR2 is YENEEA.

The chain links TRBV14 to TRBJ1-6; D is perhaps TRBD1 (5 bases). CDR1 is SGHDN and CDR2 is FVKESK in the germline V gene. CDR3 length equals 16 residues. The ends were cut back, 4 bases at V and 0 bases at J, with 10 bases in the middle. CDR3 DNA: TGTGCCAGCAGCCCGTGGGGCCGCTCCTATAATTCACCCCTCCACTTT. Protein: CASSPWGRSYNSPLHF.

On this clone: Other nucleotide sequences in the sample specify the same CDR3. The chain employs TRBV6-1 and TRBJ1-2, with a tentative D call TRBD1 (6 bases). The CDR3 spans 14 residues. Trimming stripped 1 base from V and 7 bases from J, with 13 bases between. Germline-derived CDR1 and CDR2 are MNHNS and SASEGT. The chain's CDR3 is CASSEEAGGSGYTF. In DNA, the CDR3 is TGTGCCAGCAGTGAAGAAGCGGGGGGCAGTGGCTACACCTTC.

Only a few counts were recorded for this clone. The chain recombines TRBV7-9 with TRBJ1-4; D is perhaps TRBD1 (6 bases). V shed 1 base and J shed 8 bases, with 23 bases lying between them. CDR3 length equals 18 residues. Germline V lookup: CDR1 SEHNR, CDR2 FQNEAQ (reference sequence). This CDR3 reads CASSLGGGIRALQEKLFF. The CDR3 DNA reads as TGTGCCAGCAGCTTAGGGGGGGGCATTCGGGCGCTTCAGGAAAAACTGTTTTTT.

This chain joins TRBV5-1 and TRBJ2-5; no definite D call. V was trimmed by 0 bases and J by 6 bases, leaving 12 bases between them. Germline lookup yields CDR1 SGHRS and CDR2 YFSETQ. The CDR3 totals 14 residues. The CDR3 is CASSLEEPLQTQYF. The CDR3 DNA reads as TGCGCCAGCAGCTTGGAGGAGCCACTACAGACCCAGTACTTC.

The rearrangement uses TRBV30 and TRBJ2-7, with 10 bases aligning to TRBD2. CDR3 length: 13 amino acids. V dropped 4 bases and J dropped 4; count of bases not matched to a gene: 4. The V gene's germline CDR1 is GTSNPN and CDR2 SVGIG (reference sequence). The CDR3 nucleotides read TGTGCCTGGATTACTAGCGGGGATTACGAGCAGTACTTC. This encodes CAWITSGDYEQYF.

This clone was detected a few times. V is TRBV5-1 and J is TRBJ2-5; perhaps TRBD2 as D (6 bases). Germline assignment: CDR1 SGHRS and CDR2 YFSETQ. The CDR3 loop spans 14 amino acids. The V end was cut by 1 base, the J end by 6 bases, with 13 bases between. The CDR3 coding sequence is TGCGCCAGCAGCTTGTCCACGGAGGGAAAGACCCAGTACTTC. As protein: CASSLSTEGKTQYF.

This clone was counted a few times. The V and J genes are TRBV18 and TRBJ2-7, with D hard to call. The CDR3 extends over 14 amino acids. Germline V CDR1 and CDR2: KGHSH, LQKENI. V was shortened by 4 bases and J by 2 bases, with 12 bases between the two germline ends. CDR3 in amino acids: CASSRAASTYEQYF. CDR3 in DNA: TGTGCCAGCTCACGGGCCGCGTCGACCTACGAGCAGTACTTC.

CDR3 protein: CAISGSGFGTEAFF. Here the CDR3 DNA reads TGTGCCATCAGTGGCTCCGGGTTCGGCACTGAAGCTTTCTTT. The chain recombines TRBV10-3 with TRBJ1-1; no firm D call. Between the trimmed V and J ends, which lost 4 bases and 4 bases, there was a span of 13 bases. Per the germline V gene, CDR1 is ENHRY and CDR2 is SYGVKD. This CDR3 comprises 14 residues.

This clone was recorded a few times. V and J are TRBV10-3 and TRBJ1-3, with D tentatively TRBD1 (6 bases). This CDR3 spans 13 amino acids. Trimming removed 8 bases at V and 0 bases at J, with 8 bases between. Per germline, CDR1 ENHRY and CDR2 SYGVKD. CDR3 amino acids: CAIGQNSGNTIYF. For the CDR3, the DNA is TGTGCCATCGGACAGAACTCTGGAAACACCATATATTTT.